The 10 T cell receptor beta chains listed next were all sequenced from one sample in a study of T cells after yellow fever vaccination. MiXCR, run by TCRdb on the 5' RACE reads, gives a single entry per CDR3 protein. The sample has about 220,000 distinct CDR3 sequences, under 3.5% seen once. The source material was CD4+ T cells sorted from PBMCs, sampled 10 days after the yellow fever booster vaccination. These receptors were taken from a man between 18 and 29 years old who received the YFV17D yellow fever vaccine.

This clonotype has a count of ten or more. V usage is TRBV12-3 or TRBV12-4 and J usage is TRBJ1-4; no clear D gene. V shed 3 bases and J shed 8 bases, with 13 bases lying between them. The CDR3 length is 14 residues. DNA of the CDR3: TGTGCCAGCAGTTTTATAAATCAAGGAGAAAAACTGTTTTTT. Residues: CASSFINQGEKLFF.

The sample holds many counts of this clonotype. The genes are TRBV7-2 and TRBJ1-3; 7 nucleotides align to TRBD1. CDR1 SGHTA and CDR2 FQGNSA come from the germline V gene. The CDR3 contains 15 residues. J gave up 4 bases and V 3 bases, and 6 bases lay outside the gene matches. The CDR3 region has the DNA TGTGCCAGCAGCTTGTTACAGGGGCGCGGAAACACCATATATTTT. This gives the protein CASSLLQGRGNTIYF.

The chain combines TRBV7-2 with TRBJ1-2, with TRBD1 identical over 11 bases. V dropped 5 bases and J dropped 6; count of bases not matched to a gene: 5. The length of the CDR3 is 14 residues. CDR1 is SGHTA, CDR2 FQGNSA, per germline. CDR3 sequence: CASSRSGQGDGYTF. Written as DNA, the CDR3 is TGTGCCAGCAGCCGCTCGGGACAGGGGGATGGCTACACCTTC.

The genes are TRBV7-2 and TRBJ2-3; 12 positions agree with TRBD2. Germline V CDR1 and CDR2: SGHTA, FQGNSA. V shed 1 base and J 1 base; nucleotides not matched to a gene: 3. The CDR3 is 17 residues long. The CDR3 sequence: CASSLVGTSGRTDTQYF. The CDR3 DNA follows: TGTGCCAGCAGCTTAGTAGGGACTAGCGGGCGCACAGATACGCAGTATTTT.

This clonotype has a count of ten or more. The chain has TRBV7-2 and TRBJ2-5; D is undetermined. Per the germline V gene, CDR1 is SGHTA and CDR2 is FQGNSA. The CDR3 sequence is 15 residues long. V was shortened by 5 bases and J by 7 bases, with 20 bases between the two germline ends. Here the CDR3 reads CASSLPLSGPGTQYF. CDR3 DNA: TGTGCCAGCAGCCTACCCCTCTCGGGTCCCGGGACCCAGTACTTC.

The V call is TRBV27, the J call TRBJ2-2; TRBD1 aligns across 8 bases. This CDR3 region has 14 residues. Germline V CDR1 and CDR2: MNHEY, SMNVEV (reference sequence). Unmatched junction bases numbered 6, after V lost 11 bases and J lost 1 base. This CDR3 is CAASGTGNTGELFF. The CDR3 DNA sequence: TGTGCCGCATCCGGGACAGGGAACACCGGGGAGCTGTTTTTT.

The rearrangement uses TRBV5-1 and TRBJ1-4; D not certain. V shed 0 bases and J shed 5 bases, with 11 bases lying between them. CDR3 length: 15 amino acids. CDR1 is SGHRS and CDR2 is YFSETQ in the germline V gene. CDR3 sequence reads: CASSLVSMANEKLFF. The CDR3 nucleotides read TGCGCCAGCAGCTTGGTATCTATGGCGAATGAAAAACTGTTTTTT.

This clonotype was recorded many times. The DNA of the CDR3 is TGCGCCAGCAGCTTGGAGGCAGGGCCGGGGCCTGGGAACACCGGGGAGCTGTTTTTT. Encoded protein: CASSLEAGPGPGNTGELFF. The rearrangement joins TRBV5-1 to TRBJ2-2, with D tentatively TRBD1 or TRBD2 (5 bases each). The CDR3 totals 19 residues. Trimming took off 0 bases at V and 1 base at J, with 19 bases between the two ends. Looked up from germline, CDR1 is SGHRS and CDR2 is YFSETQ.

The chain couples TRBV18 to TRBJ2-1, with 12 bases that match TRBD2. This CDR3 has 17 amino acids. From germline, CDR1 is KGHSH and CDR2 LQKENI. After removal of 3 bases from V and 6 bases from J, the junction contained 9 bases not matched to a gene. The CDR3 bases are TGTGCCAGCTCACCTTTCCGGACTAGCGGGAAGGGCAATGAGCAGTTCTTC. It translates to CASSPFRTSGKGNEQFF.

The gene calls are TRBV20-1 and TRBJ1-4, with D maybe TRBD1 (5 bases). The CDR3 contains 15 residues. Germline-derived CDR1 and CDR2 are DFQATT and SNEGSKA (reference sequence). Trimming left V 3 bases short and J 3 bases short, with 14 bases between. The CDR3: CSAREGSVSNEKLFF. In nucleotides, the CDR3 is TGCAGTGCTAGGGAGGGGTCAGTTTCTAATGAAAAACTGTTTTTT.